The 10 T cell receptor beta chains given below trace back to one sample, sequenced in a study of glioma-infiltrating T cells after dendritic cell vaccination. Libraries were prepared by immunoSEQ multiplex PCR; TCRdb keeps only in-frame clonotypes and omits some of them. Among 72,000 or so clones, roughly 91% were seen once, and the ten largest hold 2% to 2.5%. The time point: after dendritic cell vaccination, including at tumor progression/relapse. The source material was blood, sampled after dendritic cell vaccination. The receptor source for this set is a human donor with glioblastoma.

V is TRBV30 and J is TRBJ2-3; perhaps TRBD2 as D (6 bases). The CDR3 has 15 amino acids. V was cut by 7 bases and J by 4 bases, with 21 bases left in between. Germline V CDR1 and CDR2: GTSNPN, SVGIG (reference sequence). CDR3 DNA: TGTGCCTTAGGGGAGGCAGCTTTTTCAGCAGATACGCAGTATTTT. The encoded protein is CALGEAAFSADTQYF.

This clone has a handful of counts. The rearrangement links TRBV5-4 to TRBJ1-1, with 8 nucleotides matching TRBD1. The germline V gene has CDR1 SGHNT and CDR2 YYREEE (reference sequence). The CDR3 totals 13 residues. Germline trimming cut 1 base from V and 4 bases from J; bases unmatched to any gene: 0. The CDR3 nucleotides are TGTGCCAGCAGCTTGACAGGGGGCACTGAAGCTTTCTTT. Protein product: CASSLTGGTEAFF.

The rearrangement joins TRBV6-5 to TRBJ1-1; D is possibly TRBD1 (6 bases). V lost 10 bases and J 3 bases, leaving 15 bases between the germline ends. The CDR3 is made up of 13 amino acids. CDR1 is MNHEY and CDR2 is SVGAGI in the germline V gene. The CDR3 sequence is CAIQGLLDTEAFF. The CDR3 region has the DNA TGTGCCATACAGGGCTTGTTGGACACTGAAGCTTTCTTT.

V usage is TRBV15 and J usage is TRBJ2-7; TRBD2 might be the D (6 bases). CDR3 size: 15 residues. V lost 0 bases and J lost 1, with 10 bases in between. Germline-derived CDR1 and CDR2 are LNHNV and YYDKDF (reference sequence). CDR3 in amino acids: CATSREGEESYEQYF. The CDR3 bases are TGTGCCACCAGCAGAGAAGGGGAGGAATCCTACGAGCAGTACTTC.

The chain combines TRBV19 with TRBJ1-5, with no clear D. V was trimmed by 5 bases and J by 7 bases, leaving 9 bases between them. Germline V gives CDR1 LNHDA, CDR2 SQIVND (reference sequence). The CDR3 spans 12 residues. CDR3 nucleotides: TGTGCCAGTAGTTGGTTGGAGCAGCCCCAGCATTTT. It encodes CASSWLEQPQHF.

This chain connects TRBV5-1 to TRBJ2-7, with TRBD2 identical over 7 bases. This CDR3 is 14 amino acids long. Trimming at V came to 0 bases and at J to 5 bases, leaving 5 bases not matched to a gene. Germline CDR1 reads SGHRS; CDR2 reads YFSETQ. The CDR3 DNA follows: TGCGCCAGCAGCTTGGAAGGTCTAGCGGACGAGCAGTACTTC. It codes for CASSLEGLADEQYF. The full variable domain, in which reference TRBV5-1 and TRBJ2-7 provide the parts outside the CDR3, is KAGVTQTPRYLIKTRGQQVTLSCSPISGHRSVSWYQQTPGQGLQFLFEYFSETQRNKGNFPGRFSGRQFSNSRSEMNVSTLELGDSALYLCASSLEGLADEQYFGPGTRLTVT.

J is TRBJ2-1 and V is TRBV7-2, with TRBD2 identical over 11 bases. This CDR3 has 14 amino acids. Trimming at V came to 3 bases and at J to 15 bases, leaving 10 bases not matched to a gene. CDR1 and CDR2 from the germline V gene are SGHTA and FQGNSA. The CDR3 here is CASSFDSGRAPAFF. The CDR3 nucleotides are TGTGCCAGCAGCTTCGATAGCGGGAGGGCCCCGGCGTTCTTC.

The genes are TRBV5-1 and TRBJ1-3; the D is unclear. The CDR3 runs to 14 residues. The V end was cut by 4 bases, the J end by 7 bases, with 15 bases between. Germline-derived CDR1 and CDR2 are SGHRS and YFSETQ. DNA for the CDR3: TGCGCCAGCAGCCCGGGGTTAGGTGGTAACACCATATATTTT. Translating it yields CASSPGLGGNTIYF.

This sequence joins TRBV6-1 and TRBJ2-1; 9 nucleotides agree with TRBD2. The trim removed 1 base at V and 7 bases at J, leaving 17 bases unmatched. The CDR3 extends over 19 amino acids. CDR1 is MNHNS, CDR2 SASEGT, per germline. CDR3 coding DNA: TGTGCCAGCAGTGAAGGGCTGGGCGGTAGACTAGCGGCTAGGAATGAGCAGTTCTTC. It codes for CASSEGLGGRLAARNEQFF.

This rearrangement joins TRBV6-5 to TRBJ2-3, with D possibly being TRBD2 (5 bases). Germline V gene lookup returns CDR1 MNHEY and CDR2 SVGAGI. The CDR3 spans 15 residues. Trimming stripped 6 bases from V and 0 bases from J, with 13 bases between. The CDR3 DNA reads TGTGCCAGCAGAGGACTGGCCGATAGCACAGATACGCAGTATTTT. It is translated as CASRGLADSTDTQYF.